A single T cell receptor (beta chain) is shown here with its context. Its specificity is unknown. The assay was immunoSEQ multiplex PCR, and TCRdb's table has in-frame clones only and misses some. The sample includes about 73,000 clones, about 80% of them seen just once. The CDR3 totals 15 residues. The germline V gene encodes CDR1 LNHDA and CDR2 SQIVND (reference sequence). The V segment lost 8 bases and the J segment 0 bases; nucleotides outside the gene matches: 6. These data originate in a study of T cell repertoires and HLA-DP antigens. This chain joins TRBV19 and TRBJ1-3; 8 nucleotides align to TRBD1. Material: CD4+ T cells from PBMCs. This receptor was taken from a man aged 55 to 70 in good health and CMV-seronegative. The CDR3 DNA reads as TGTGCCAGTCGAGACAGGGGTGCCTCTGGAAACACCATATATTTT. This sequence encodes CASRDRGASGNTIYF.